This is a list of T cell receptor beta chains from one sample in a study of liver allograft versus peripheral blood T cells. One entry per CDR3 protein results from TCRdb running MiXCR on the reads. This table holds 6,500 to 10,000 distinct CDR3 sequences, approximately 17% found once. These TCRs come from a human patient who had a liver transplant. Some T cells may be the graft donor's. CDR3s include the opening cysteine and the closing phenylalanine or tryptophan. D genes are given only for firm matches. Part of the rows lack a size; the others show once, few, many or a class for expanded clones.

j_call v_call clone_size d_call cdr3_nt cdr3_aa
TRBJ2-7 TRBV27 medium-sized NA TGTGCCAGCAAGCTACGCGAGGGACTCACCAGAGACTACGAGCAGTACTTC CASKLREGLTRDYEQYF
TRBJ1-5 TRBV19 many NA TGTGCCAGTAGTATAGGGCAGAATAGCAATCAGCCCCAGCATTTT CASSIGQNSNQPQHF
TRBJ1-3 TRBV6-2/TRBV6-3 medium-sized TRBD1 TGTGCCAGCACCACCCCCGGGACAGACTCTGGAAACACCATATATTTT CASTTPGTDSGNTIYF
TRBJ2-4 TRBV19 medium-sized TRBD1 TGTGCCAGTGGTACAGGGGGGAACATTCAGTACTTC CASGTGGNIQYF
TRBJ1-5 TRBV19 medium-sized NA TGTGCCAGTAGTGTGAGAGTCAATCAGCCCCAGCATTTT CASSVRVNQPQHF
TRBJ2-1 TRBV7-3 many NA TGTGCCAGCAGCTCCGCCGAGACTGAGCAGTTCTTC CASSSAETEQFF
TRBJ1-5 TRBV20-1 few NA TGCAGTGCTCTGCGGGGCAATCAGCCCCAGCATTTT CSALRGNQPQHF
TRBJ1-2 TRBV9 medium-sized NA TGTGCCAGCAGCCCGGGGTATGGCTACACCTTC CASSPGYGYTF
TRBJ2-2 TRBV27 medium-sized TRBD2 TGTGCCAGCAGTCTACTTAGCGGGGGGCTGACCGGGGAGCTGTTTTTT CASSLLSGGLTGELFF
TRBJ1-2 TRBV19 medium-sized NA TGTGCCAGTAGTAGTGGACAGCCGTATGGCTACACCTTC CASSSGQPYGYTF
TRBJ2-5 TRBV7-2 many NA TGTGCCAGCAGCTCGGTCCAAGAGACCCAGTACTTC CASSSVQETQYF
TRBJ2-7 TRBV6-5 medium-sized NA TGTGCCAGCAGTTACTCCCCAGCGGACCCCTACGAGCAGTACTTC CASSYSPADPYEQYF
TRBJ1-6 TRBV6-1 medium-sized NA TGTGCCAGCAGTGGGGGCCCCACCCTCCACTTT CASSGGPTLHF
TRBJ2-3 TRBV20-1 NA NA TGCAGTGCTAGACGCCAAGCTCTGGTTACGCAGTATTTT CSARRQALVTQYF
TRBJ1-2 TRBV19 NA TRBD1 TGTGCCAGTAGTAGGGGGACAGGGTCCCATGGCTACACCTTC CASSRGTGSHGYTF
TRBJ2-6 TRBV14 NA TRBD1 TGTGCCAGCAGCCAAGCAGAGGGACGGCGGGCCCAGGGGGCCCTGCGCTCTGGGGCCAACGTCCTGACTTTC CASSQAEGRRAQGALRSGANVLTF
TRBJ2-7 TRBV19 many NA TGTGCCAGTAGTATCGGCCGGCAGGCCTACGAGCAGTACTTC CASSIGRQAYEQYF
TRBJ1-4 TRBV7-2 medium-sized NA TGTGCCAGCAGACTCATGCCCGCAACTAATGAAAAACTGTTTTTT CASRLMPATNEKLFF
TRBJ2-1 TRBV20-1 NA TRBD2 TGCAGTGCTAGAGATAATGGGCGGGGGGGCTACAATGAGCAGTTCTTC CSARDNGRGGYNEQFF
TRBJ1-5 TRBV29-1 medium-sized TRBD1 TGCAGCGTTCAGGACAGGGGGCGCCCCGGGGAGCCCCAGCATTTT CSVQDRGRPGEPQHF
TRBJ2-5 TRBV30 NA NA TGTGCCTGGAGTGTACCGGTGCTGGCTCAAGAGACCCAGTACTTC CAWSVPVLAQETQYF
TRBJ1-1 TRBV11-3 NA NA TGTGCCAGCAGCTTAGAAATGAACACTGAAGCTTTCTTT CASSLEMNTEAFF
TRBJ2-1 TRBV5-6 few NA TGTGCCAGCAGCCTGACAATTGAGCAGTTCTTC CASSLTIEQFF
TRBJ2-2 TRBV7-3 few NA TGTGCCAGCAGCATCCAGGGGGGCACGAACACCGGGGAGCTGTTTTTT CASSIQGGTNTGELFF
TRBJ2-7 TRBV15 medium-sized NA TGTGCCACCAGCAGGCCTGGGACCGCCTACGAGCAGTACTTC CATSRPGTAYEQYF
TRBJ1-4 TRBV14 medium-sized TRBD1 TGTGCCAGCAGCCATCTCTCGGGACAGCATAATGAAAAACTGTTTTTT CASSHLSGQHNEKLFF
TRBJ1-1 TRBV20-1 NA NA TGCAGCCCCTCGTGGGGGGGGCGAACCGGAGCTTTCTTT CSPSWGGRTGAFF
TRBJ2-2 TRBV28 NA TRBD1 TGTGCCAACACTCCGGGACAGGGGTATAACACCGGGGAGCTGTTTTTT CANTPGQGYNTGELFF
TRBJ1-2 TRBV6-6 medium-sized NA TGTGCCAGCAGTTACAAGGGGTGGAGCTACACCTTC CASSYKGWSYTF
TRBJ1-1 TRBV7-9 few NA TGTGCCAGCAGCTACCTAGGGTCGGTGAACACTGAAGCTTTCTTT CASSYLGSVNTEAFF
TRBJ1-5 TRBV6-6 medium-sized NA TGTGCCAGCAGTTACGTTGGGGTCCGGAACAATCAGCCCCAGCATTTT CASSYVGVRNNQPQHF
TRBJ1-5 TRBV12-3/TRBV12-4 NA NA TGTGCCAGCAGTTTAAGTGGGGGCAAACCCCAGCATTTT CASSLSGGKPQHF
TRBJ2-3 TRBV6-1 medium-sized TRBD2 TGTGCCAGCAGTGAAGGTGATAGCGGGGGCACAGATACGCAGTATTTT CASSEGDSGGTDTQYF
TRBJ2-7 TRBV11-2 NA NA TGTGCCAGCAGCCCCTCGTTGGAGCAGTACTTC CASSPSLEQYF
TRBJ1-5 TRBV18 medium-sized NA TGTGCCAGCTCACCGGGGCGGGGGGATCAGCCCCAGCATTTT CASSPGRGDQPQHF
TRBJ2-1 TRBV15 medium-sized NA TGTGCCACCAGCAGAGGTAACTCTCGTCCTAATGAGCAGTTCTTC CATSRGNSRPNEQFF
TRBJ2-1 TRBV19 medium-sized NA TGTGCCAGTACCATGGGGGGAAGGTCCTACAATGAGCAGTTCTTC CASTMGGRSYNEQFF
TRBJ2-6 TRBV28 medium-sized TRBD1 TGTGCCAGCAGGCCCACCGGGACAGGGGGAACCGGGGCCAACGTCCTGACTTTC CASRPTGTGGTGANVLTF
TRBJ1-1 TRBV10-1 NA TRBD1 TGCGCCAGCAGTGAAGGACAGGCTAAAACTGAAGCTTTCTTT CASSEGQAKTEAFF
TRBJ2-1 TRBV24-1 medium-sized TRBD2 TGTGCCACCAGTGATTTCCGCCCTACTAGCGGGGGCTACAATGAGCAGTTCTTC CATSDFRPTSGGYNEQFF
TRBJ2-1 TRBV10-3 NA NA TGTGCCATCAGTGACGACCAGCTTCATGAGCAGTTCTTC CAISDDQLHEQFF
TRBJ1-1 TRBV10-3 medium-sized TRBD1 TGTGCCATCAGAGATGACAGGGGTAGCGCTGAAGCTTTCTTT CAIRDDRGSAEAFF
TRBJ2-5 TRBV6-6 many NA TGTGCCAGCAGCCGCTATACCGCGGGTGGAGAGACCCAGTACTTC CASSRYTAGGETQYF
TRBJ1-2 TRBV12-3/TRBV12-4 few TRBD1 TGTGCCAGCAGTCGCGACAGGGATCTTGGCTACACCTTC CASSRDRDLGYTF
TRBJ2-7 TRBV20-1 NA NA TGCAGTGCCACGATACAGGGTTCCGTCTACGAGCAGTACTTC CSATIQGSVYEQYF
TRBJ1-4 TRBV28 many TRBD1 TGTGCCAGCAGTTTTCCGGGACAGTATAATGAAAAACTGTTTTTT CASSFPGQYNEKLFF
TRBJ2-1 TRBV15 medium-sized NA TGTGCCACCAGCAGAGATCCTGGAACCTACAATGAGCAGTTCTTC CATSRDPGTYNEQFF
TRBJ1-2 TRBV12-3/TRBV12-4 NA NA TGTGCCAGCAGCCTCAGTCGAATAAATGGCTACACCTTC CASSLSRINGYTF
TRBJ1-3 TRBV3-1 NA NA TGTGCCAGCAGTAACAGTCACTCTGGAAACACCATATATTTT CASSNSHSGNTIYF
TRBJ2-7 TRBV6-1 many TRBD2 TGTGCCAGCAGCGCTCTTGGACTAGCGGGAGACGAGCAGTACTTC CASSALGLAGDEQYF
TRBJ2-1 TRBV20-1 few TRBD2 TGCAGTGCTAGAGCACAATTAGCGGGAGGGGTATACAATGAGCAGTTCTTC CSARAQLAGGVYNEQFF